These 30 T cell receptor beta chains share one sample of origin, sequenced in a study of OX40 agonist ivuxolimab in advanced cancers. TCRdb's copy holds only in-frame clones and misses some; the assay was immunoSEQ multiplex PCR. The table has some 90,000 clones, approximately 92% seen once; the top ten hold around 3.3%. Sequencing was performed on CD4+ or CD8+ T cells sorted from blood, taken in a trial of the OX40 agonist ivuxolimab. The origin of the receptors is an adult with an advanced solid tumor such as melanoma, head and neck, liver or kidney cancer.

The chain combines TRBV19 with TRBJ1-2, with no clear D. The length of the CDR3 is 13 residues. Between the trimmed V and J ends, which lost 3 bases and 7 bases, there was a span of 12 bases. Germline assignment: CDR1 LNHDA and CDR2 SQIVND (reference sequence). CDR3 amino acids: CASSIPPGGGYTF. The CDR3 DNA reads as TGTGCCAGTAGTATCCCCCCCGGCGGTGGCTACACCTTC.

This chain links TRBV6-6 with TRBJ1-5; D is perhaps TRBD1 (5 bases). The CDR3 covers 15 residues. Germline V CDR1 and CDR2: MNHNY, SVGAGI (reference sequence). V shed 2 bases and J shed 5 bases, with 13 bases lying between them. In DNA, the CDR3 is TGTGCCAGCAGTTACACCCAGGGAATGGATCAGCCCCAGCATTTT. Its translation: CASSYTQGMDQPQHF.

V usage is TRBV9 and J usage is TRBJ2-2, with D unclear. Per germline, CDR1 SGDLS and CDR2 YYNGEE. The germline V and J ends were trimmed by 0 bases and 5 bases, with 8 bases remaining between them. CDR3 size: 14 residues. This CDR3 reads CASSVATGTGELFF. CDR3 DNA: TGTGCCAGCAGCGTAGCTACTGGTACCGGGGAGCTGTTTTTT.

Here the CDR3 reads CASSLNRRYSGPTYEQYF. In nucleotides, the CDR3 is TGCGCCAGCAGCTTGAACAGACGTTATAGCGGGCCGACCTACGAGCAGTACTTC. The chain couples TRBV5-1 to TRBJ2-7, with TRBD2 matching over 7 bases. Germline values: CDR1 SGHRS, CDR2 YFSETQ. V trimming: 1 base; J trimming: 2 bases; junction bases outside the gene matches: 15. CDR3 length equals 18 residues. Full variable domain (rest looked up from reference TRBV5-1 and TRBJ2-7): KAGVTQTPRYLIKTRGQQVTLSCSPISGHRSVSWYQQTPGQGLQFLFEYFSETQRNKGNFPGRFSGRQFSNSRSEMNVSTLELGDSALYLCASSLNRRYSGPTYEQYFGPGTRLTVT.

The chain employs TRBV5-5 and TRBJ1-2; D is ambiguous. Germline CDR1 SGHKS, CDR2 YYEKEE (reference sequence). V was cut by 0 bases and J by 1 base, with 10 bases left in between. The CDR3 consists of 15 residues. CDR3 amino acids: CASSLGGGRNYGYTF. DNA of the CDR3: TGTGCCAGCAGCTTGGGGGGAGGCCGTAACTATGGCTACACCTTC.

V and J are TRBV9 and TRBJ1-1, with D perhaps matching TRBD1 (6 bases). Germline values: CDR1 SGDLS, CDR2 YYNGEE. V dropped 4 bases and J dropped 4 bases, with 17 bases sitting between them. The length of the CDR3 is 15 residues. CDR3: CASSLHGGASTEAFF. CDR3 coding DNA: TGTGCCAGCAGCTTACATGGGGGCGCGAGCACTGAAGCTTTCTTT. Looking up the rest from reference TRBV9 and TRBJ1-1 gives the full variable domain: DSGVTQTPKHLITATGQRVTLRCSPRSGDLSVYWYQQSLDQGLQFLIQYYNGEERAKGNILERFSAQQFPDLHSELNLSSLELGDSALYFCASSLHGGASTEAFFGQGTRLTVV.

The rearrangement links TRBV9 to TRBJ2-2; 8 nucleotides line up with TRBD2. This CDR3 is 18 amino acids long. V shed 3 bases and J 0 bases; nucleotides not matched to a gene: 10. CDR1 is SGDLS and CDR2 is YYNGEE in the germline V gene. The CDR3 reads CASSAPRREGTNTGELFF. For the CDR3, the DNA is TGTGCCAGCAGCGCCCCCAGACGGGAGGGGACGAACACCGGGGAGCTGTTTTTT. The full variable domain, with the rest looked up from reference TRBV9 and TRBJ2-2, is DSGVTQTPKHLITATGQRVTLRCSPRSGDLSVYWYQQSLDQGLQFLIQYYNGEERAKGNILERFSAQQFPDLHSELNLSSLELGDSALYFCASSAPRREGTNTGELFFGEGSRLTVL.

The CDR3 loop reads CASSLSATSGYNEQFF. DNA of the CDR3: TGTGCCAGCAGCTTATCCGCGACTAGCGGGTACAATGAGCAGTTCTTC. The J gene is TRBJ2-1, the V gene TRBV7-6, with TRBD2 matching over 10 bases. Germline values: CDR1 SGHVS, CDR2 FNYEAQ. Trimming removed 2 bases from V and 4 bases from J; junction bases left unmatched: 5. The CDR3 is made up of 16 amino acids.

V usage is TRBV9 and J usage is TRBJ2-7; D not certain. V lost 2 bases, J lost 2 bases, and 11 bases lay in between. The CDR3 runs to 14 residues. Germline CDR1 SGDLS, CDR2 YYNGEE. The CDR3 coding sequence is TGTGCCAGCAGCGTGGGTGTGGATACCTACGAGCAGTACTTC. This translates into CASSVGVDTYEQYF.

The chain is built from TRBV4-3 and TRBJ1-2; 9 bases line up with TRBD1. Germline V gene lookup returns CDR1 LGHNA and CDR2 YSLEER. The trim removed 2 bases at V and 3 bases at J, leaving 10 bases unmatched. The CDR3 runs 17 residues. The CDR3 region has the DNA TGCGCCAGCAGCCAACGAGAACCGGGACAGGGTTACTATGGCTACACCTTC. Amino acids: CASSQREPGQGYYGYTF.

The chain has TRBV6-6 and TRBJ1-2, with D unclear. Trimming removed 8 bases at V and 2 bases at J, with 9 bases between. Looked up from germline, CDR1 is MNHNY and CDR2 is SVGAGI (reference sequence). The length of the CDR3 is 12 residues. CDR3 residues: CASSPANYGYTF. The DNA for the CDR3 is TGTGCCAGCTCCCCAGCGAACTATGGCTACACCTTC.

Concerning this clone itself: The identical CDR3 is also encoded by other nucleotide sequences in the sample. The chain carries TRBV27 and TRBJ2-1, with 8 bases that match TRBD2. The V gene's germline CDR1 is MNHEY and CDR2 SMNVEV (reference sequence). The V segment lost 2 bases and the J segment 4 bases; nucleotides outside the gene matches: 1. CDR3 length: 14 amino acids. CDR3 DNA: TGTGCCAGCAGTTTAGCGGGAGGTTACAATGAGCAGTTCTTC. It codes for CASSLAGGYNEQFF.

CDR3 bases: TGTGCCACCAGCAGAGACCGATGGGACAATGAGCAGTTCTTC. Translated: CATSRDRWDNEQFF. The rearrangement uses TRBV15 and TRBJ2-1, with no clear D. The germline V gene has CDR1 LNHNV and CDR2 YYDKDF (reference sequence). Trimming removed 0 bases at V and 5 bases at J, with 8 bases between. CDR3 length equals 14 residues.

The V call is TRBV9, the J call TRBJ2-3; 13 bases fit TRBD2. Germline lookup yields CDR1 SGDLS and CDR2 YYNGEE. Trimming took 0 bases from V and 6 from J; bases not matched to a gene: 13. The CDR3 contains 19 residues. The CDR3 sequence: CASSVANELAGGPRDTQYF. CDR3 DNA sequence: TGTGCCAGCAGCGTAGCCAATGAACTAGCGGGGGGGCCCCGGGATACGCAGTATTTT.

V is TRBV5-6 and J is TRBJ2-2; tentatively, D is TRBD2 (6 bases). This CDR3 has 15 residues. The V and J ends lost 0 bases and 6 bases respectively, with 12 bases between them. The germline V gene has CDR1 SGHDT and CDR2 YYEEEE. Here the CDR3 DNA reads TGTGCCAGCAGCTTGGGGCCGGGGGTGGCCGGGGAGCTGTTTTTT. This translates into CASSLGPGVAGELFF.

Concerning this clone: One end of the junction varies from germline; a read error may be responsible. The sample holds other DNA sequences that translate to the same CDR3. This chain uses TRBV27 with TRBJ2-6; perhaps TRBD1 as D (5 bases). CDR3 length equals 15 residues. From germline, CDR1 is MNHEY and CDR2 SMNVEV (reference sequence). The DNA of the CDR3 is TGTGCCAGCAGTATAACAGCATCTGGGGCTAACGTCCTGACTTTC. This translates into CASSITASGANVLTF.

The rearrangement joins TRBV29-1 to TRBJ1-3; weak D call: TRBD1 (5 bases). Germline CDR1 reads SQVTM; CDR2 reads ANQGSEA. CDR3 length equals 12 residues. V lost 3 bases and J lost 8, with 11 bases in between. The CDR3 is CSVEGVGDTIYF. CDR3 nucleotides: TGCAGCGTTGAGGGAGTAGGGGACACCATATATTTT. The full variable domain, completed using reference TRBV29-1 and TRBJ1-3, is SAVISQKPSRDICQRGTSLTIQCQVDSQVTMMFWYRQQPGQSLTLIATANQGSEATYESGFVIDKFPISRPNLTFSTLTVSNMSPEDSSIYLCSVEGVGDTIYFGEGSWLTVV.

This clone was observed once. The chain employs TRBV5-1 and TRBJ2-2; perhaps D is TRBD1 or TRBD2 (5 bases each). CDR1 SGHRS and CDR2 YFSETQ come from the germline V gene. The CDR3 spans 16 residues. The ends were cut back, 4 bases at V and 6 bases at J, with 19 bases in the middle. The CDR3 DNA reads TGCGCCAGCAGCCCAACGCCGGGACCTCCAGCCGGGGAGCTGTTTTTT. Residues: CASSPTPGPPAGELFF.

The V call is TRBV9, the J call TRBJ1-5; 10 nucleotides line up with TRBD1. V lost 4 bases to trimming and J lost 1 base; unmatched junction nucleotides: 2. The CDR3 contains 15 residues. Germline-derived CDR1 and CDR2 are SGDLS and YYNGEE. CDR3 nucleotide sequence: TGTGCCAGCAGCCGGGGACAGGGGAGCAATCAGCCCCAGCATTTT. Translation gives CASSRGQGSNQPQHF.

The chain uses TRBV4-3 and TRBJ2-5; 11 nucleotides agree with TRBD2. Germline CDR1 reads LGHNA; CDR2 reads YSLEER. The CDR3 loop spans 17 amino acids. The ends lost 0 bases at V and 5 bases at J; junction bases unmatched: 8. The CDR3 sequence: CASSQDPLAGGSETQYF. The CDR3 coding sequence is TGCGCCAGCAGCCAAGATCCGCTAGCGGGGGGATCGGAGACCCAGTACTTC.

The CDR3 region has the DNA TGTGCCAGCAGTTACGCGGGGGAAGGTGGAGGCTACACCTTC. Amino acid sequence: CASSYAGEGGGYTF. The chain employs TRBV6-5 and TRBJ1-2, with D possibly TRBD1 on 5 matching bases. CDR1 is MNHEY, CDR2 SVGAGI, per germline. The CDR3 totals 14 residues. V was trimmed by 2 bases and J by 8 bases, leaving 15 bases between them.

The chain recombines TRBV11-2 with TRBJ2-3, with 12 bases that match TRBD1. Unmatched junction bases numbered 7, after V lost 5 bases and J lost 7 bases. Germline loops: CDR1 SGHAT, CDR2 FQNNGV. The CDR3 runs to 15 residues. CDR3 sequence reads: CASSLGGQGAYTQYF. Here the CDR3 DNA reads TGTGCCAGCAGCCTTGGGGGACAGGGGGCATATACGCAGTATTTT.

This clone was recorded only once. V is TRBV5-1 and J is TRBJ2-1; 10 positions agree with TRBD2. Germline V gene data show CDR1 as SGHRS and CDR2 as YFSETQ. V was pared by 2 bases and J by 7 bases, with 9 bases of the junction left unmatched. The CDR3 consists of 16 residues. CDR3 nucleotides: TGCGCCAGCAGCTTTCCGGAGGGTAGCGGGAGGAATGAGCAGTTCTTC. As protein: CASSFPEGSGRNEQFF.

This chain joins TRBV5-6 and TRBJ1-5; possibly TRBD1 for D (5 bases). CDR1 SGHDT and CDR2 YYEEEE come from the germline V gene. Trimming pared 1 base from V and 14 bases from J, leaving 16 bases between. The CDR3 contains 13 residues. The CDR3, as DNA: TGTGCCAGCAGCTTGCTAGTTAAGGGGTCCAAGCATTTT. Protein: CASSLLVKGSKHF.

This rearrangement joins TRBV6-5 to TRBJ1-1; D gene uncertain. The CDR3 consists of 13 residues. Deletions cut 8 bases from V and 1 base from J, with 11 bases between. CDR1 and CDR2 (germline): MNHEY, SVGAGI. DNA of the CDR3: TGTGCCAGCCATTTTGGACGGAACACTGAAGCTTTCTTT. Translated, it gives CASHFGRNTEAFF.

The rearrangement links TRBV13 to TRBJ2-3; D is possibly TRBD2 (5 bases). The CDR3 is 14 residues long. Looked up from germline, CDR1 is PRHDT and CDR2 is FYEKMQ (reference sequence). Deletions cut 3 bases from V and 2 bases from J, with 9 bases between. The CDR3: CASSFPGDTDTQYF. CDR3 nucleotides: TGTGCCAGCAGCTTCCCCGGGGACACAGATACGCAGTATTTT.

The chain is built from TRBV2 and TRBJ2-1, with 15 bases matching TRBD2. This CDR3 region has 16 residues. The ends lost 5 bases at V and 10 bases at J; junction bases unmatched: 9. Germline CDR1 reads SNHLY; CDR2 reads FYNNEI. The CDR3 region is CASSSGLAGGPWEQFF. The CDR3 coding sequence is TGTGCCAGCAGTTCCGGACTAGCGGGGGGGCCTTGGGAGCAGTTCTTC.

CDR3 region: CASSTIGLAGRSTDTQYF. The CDR3 nucleotides read TGTGCCAGTAGTACCATCGGACTAGCGGGAAGGAGCACAGATACGCAGTATTTT. The J gene is TRBJ2-3, the V gene TRBV19; 12 bases fit TRBD2. The CDR3 consists of 18 residues. Germline V gene lookup returns CDR1 LNHDA and CDR2 SQIVND (reference sequence). Trimming cost V 4 bases and J 0 bases; bases outside gene matches: 8. The whole variable domain, filled in from reference TRBV19 and TRBJ2-3, reads DGGITQSPKYLFRKEGQNVTLSCEQNLNHDAMYWYRQDPGQGLRLIYYSQIVNDFQKGDIAEGYSVSREKKESFPLTVTSAQKNPTAFYLCASSTIGLAGRSTDTQYFGPGTRLTVL.

The rearrangement joins TRBV27 to TRBJ1-2, with 7 bases matching TRBD1. CDR1 is MNHEY, CDR2 SMNVEV, per germline (reference sequence). The length of the CDR3 is 16 residues. The V gene end was trimmed by 4 bases and the J gene end by 3 bases; junction bases not matched to a gene: 11. The CDR3 here is CASSSRQGFVDYGYTF. CDR3 DNA sequence: TGTGCCAGCAGTTCTAGACAGGGATTTGTGGACTATGGCTACACCTTC.

This chain connects TRBV27 to TRBJ2-3, with D possibly TRBD2 on 5 matching bases. V lost 4 bases, J lost 2 bases, and 7 bases lay in between. The CDR3 loop spans 13 amino acids. Looked up from germline, CDR1 is MNHEY and CDR2 is SMNVEV (reference sequence). The CDR3 protein is CASSWTLTDTQYF. CDR3 bases: TGTGCCAGCAGTTGGACTCTCACAGATACGCAGTATTTT.